These T cell receptor beta chains were read from a single sample in a study of primary melanoma T cells and metastatic recurrence. Clones were sequenced by immunoSEQ multiplex PCR, and TCRdb holds only the in-frame ones, with some missing. The table has roughly 500 clones, nearly 90% seen once. The sequenced sample consisted of melanoma tumor tissue. All receptors derive from a human donor with melanoma. CDR3s include the opening cysteine and the closing phenylalanine or tryptophan. D genes are given only for firm matches. Expanded clones get a size class; other rows say once, few or many, or leave the size out.

D: TRBD1
V: TRBV11-3
J: TRBJ1-1
size: -
DNA: TGTGCCAGCAGTAAACAGGACAGGTTGAACACTGAAGCTTTCTTT
CDR3: CASSKQDRLNTEAFF

D: -
V: TRBV7-1
J: TRBJ2-5
size: -
DNA: TGTGCCAGCAGCTTAGACATTTTGCAAGAGACCCAGTACTTC
CDR3: CASSLDILQETQYF

D: -
V: TRBV30
J: TRBJ1-2
size: -
DNA: TGTGCCTGGAGTCTGGGGACGGAAATTTATGGCTACACCTTC
CDR3: CAWSLGTEIYGYTF

D: -
V: TRBV6-8
J: TRBJ1-1
size: -
DNA: TGTGCCAGCAGTTCGCTCGGGAACACTGAAGCTTTCTTT
CDR3: CASSSLGNTEAFF

D: -
V: TRBV6-8
J: TRBJ2-7
size: -
DNA: TGTGCCAGCAGTTTAACCCTGGCAGGGGCCTCCGAGCAGTACTTC
CDR3: CASSLTLAGASEQYF

D: -
V: TRBV15
J: TRBJ1-2
size: -
DNA: TGTGCCACCAGCAGAGATGTCAGTCGGATACTTCTCTATGGCTACACCTTC
CDR3: CATSRDVSRILLYGYTF

D: TRBD2
V: TRBV12-5
J: TRBJ2-7
size: once
DNA: TGTGCTAGTGGTTTGCCCCCGGGACTAGCGGCCCTCCTAGGCTACGAGCAGTACTTC
CDR3: CASGLPPGLAALLGYEQYF

D: -
V: TRBV28
J: TRBJ2-3
size: once
DNA: TGTGCCAGCAGCCCTAGAGGGGGCACAGATACGCAGTATTTT
CDR3: CASSPRGGTDTQYF

D: -
V: TRBV6-8
J: TRBJ1-1
size: -
DNA: TGTGCCACGAATAGACAGCCGAACACTGAAGCTTTCTTT
CDR3: CATNRQPNTEAFF

D: -
V: TRBV7-1
J: TRBJ2-6
size: -
DNA: TGTGCCAGCGTGCCCCACCGGCAGGCCAACGTCCTGACTTTC
CDR3: CASVPHRQANVLTF

D: -
V: TRBV11-3
J: TRBJ1-1
size: -
DNA: TGTGCCAGCAGCATGGACAGCCAGAACACTGAAGCTTTCTTT
CDR3: CASSMDSQNTEAFF

D: TRBD1
V: TRBV7-4
J: TRBJ1-1
size: -
DNA: TGTGCCAGCCCCGGGACAGGGGGTGAGGACACTGAAGCTTTCTTT
CDR3: CASPGTGGEDTEAFF

D: TRBD2
V: TRBV28
J: TRBJ2-1
size: -
DNA: TGTGCCAGCAGTGTACGAGTAGCGGGAGCCAATGAGCAGTTCTTC
CDR3: CASSVRVAGANEQFF

D: -
V: TRBV11-3
J: TRBJ1-6
size: few
DNA: TGTGCCAGCAGCCAATGGACAGATAATAATTCACCCCTCCACTTT
CDR3: CASSQWTDNNSPLHF

D: TRBD1
V: TRBV15
J: TRBJ2-1
size: -
DNA: TGTGCCACCAGCACCTTAGACAGGGGGATATACAATGAGCAGTTCTTC
CDR3: CATSTLDRGIYNEQFF

D: TRBD1
V: TRBV6-8
J: TRBJ2-7
size: -
DNA: TGTGCCAGCACCTATATCAGGGACAGGGGCCACGAGCAGTACTTC
CDR3: CASTYIRDRGHEQYF

D: TRBD2
V: TRBV19
J: TRBJ2-3
size: -
DNA: TGTGCCAGTAGGTCGGCGGGAGGGTCAGATACGCAGTATTTT
CDR3: CASRSAGGSDTQYF

D: TRBD1
V: TRBV5-1
J: TRBJ1-1
size: -
DNA: TGCGCCAGCAGCTTGGAAAGGGGGCGGTATACTGAAGCTTTCTTT
CDR3: CASSLERGRYTEAFF

D: -
V: TRBV6-8
J: TRBJ2-7
size: -
DNA: TGTGCCAGCAGTTACGGAGACCCCCGATACATCGAGCAGTACTTC
CDR3: CASSYGDPRYIEQYF

D: -
V: TRBV30
J: TRBJ2-5
size: -
DNA: TGTGCCTGGAGTGTGGCCGGGGTCGGGGAGACCCAGTACTTC
CDR3: CAWSVAGVGETQYF

D: TRBD1
V: TRBV11-3
J: TRBJ1-5
size: few
DNA: TGTGCCAGCAGCCTTCGGACAGGGGAGAATCAGCCCCAGCATTTT
CDR3: CASSLRTGENQPQHF

D: -
V: TRBV7-4
J: TRBJ1-4
size: -
DNA: TGTGCCAGCAGCTTCACAACACAGGGAAATGAAAAACTGTTTTTT
CDR3: CASSFTTQGNEKLFF

D: -
V: TRBV11-3
J: TRBJ1-1
size: -
DNA: TGTGCCAGCAGCTTAGAACCAGGGGCAGGGACCAACACTGAAGCTTTCTTT
CDR3: CASSLEPGAGTNTEAFF

D: TRBD2
V: TRBV28
J: TRBJ2-7
size: -
DNA: TGTGCCAGCAGCAAGCGGGAGGGCTACGAGCAGTACTTC
CDR3: CASSKREGYEQYF

D: -
V: TRBV19
J: TRBJ1-2
size: -
DNA: TGTGCCAGTAGTAGGTCGGGGGGCCCTTCCTATGGCTACACCTTC
CDR3: CASSRSGGPSYGYTF

D: -
V: TRBV7-1
J: TRBJ2-7
size: -
DNA: TGTGCCAGCAGCTTTGCGCGAGGGGCCGAGCAGTACTTC
CDR3: CASSFARGAEQYF

D: TRBD2
V: TRBV11-3
J: TRBJ2-5
size: -
DNA: TGTGCCAGCACCCTAGAGCCGGCGAGCGGGGAGGCCCAGTACTTC
CDR3: CASTLEPASGEAQYF

D: TRBD1
V: TRBV6-8
J: TRBJ2-7
size: -
DNA: TGTGCCAGCAGGGAAACAGGGGACTCCTACGAGCAGTACTTC
CDR3: CASRETGDSYEQYF

D: TRBD1
V: TRBV18
J: TRBJ2-5
size: once
DNA: TGTGCCAGCTCACCAGGACAGGGTGAAGAGACCCAGTACTTC
CDR3: CASSPGQGEETQYF

D: TRBD2
V: TRBV6-8
J: TRBJ2-1
size: -
DNA: TGTGCCAGCAGTTACGGGGGGGTTAGCGGTAATGAGCAGTTCTTC
CDR3: CASSYGGVSGNEQFF

D: TRBD1
V: TRBV29-1
J: TRBJ1-1
size: -
DNA: TGCAGCGTAGGACAGGGGGGCACTGAAGCTTTCTTT
CDR3: CSVGQGGTEAFF

D: -
V: TRBV6-8
J: TRBJ2-3
size: few
DNA: TGTGCCAGCAGTCTCGGCCCACCTTCGGATGGCGATACGCAGTATTTT
CDR3: CASSLGPPSDGDTQYF

D: TRBD2
V: TRBV5-1
J: TRBJ2-3
size: few
DNA: TGCGCCAGCAGCTTTACTAGCGGGAGTTCGACAGATACGCAGTATTTT
CDR3: CASSFTSGSSTDTQYF

D: -
V: TRBV15
J: TRBJ1-2
size: few
DNA: TGTGCCACCAGCAGAGATGAAGCGCTGGGGGACTATGGCTACACCTTC
CDR3: CATSRDEALGDYGYTF

D: TRBD2
V: TRBV6-8
J: TRBJ2-3
size: -
DNA: TGTGCCAGCAGTGACATCCTAGCGGGAGTTCATAGCACAAATACGCAGTATTTT
CDR3: CASSDILAGVHSTNTQYF

D: -
V: TRBV14
J: TRBJ2-5
size: -
DNA: TGTGCCAGCAGCCAAGTGGTTCCGGGGGCAGGAGAGACCCAGTACTTC
CDR3: CASSQVVPGAGETQYF

D: TRBD2
V: TRBV19
J: TRBJ2-3
size: -
DNA: TGTGCCAGTAGTATATATGGGAAGTGGCGGGAGGTCACAGATACGCAGTATTTT
CDR3: CASSIYGKWREVTDTQYF

D: -
V: TRBV29-1
J: TRBJ1-1
size: -
DNA: TGCAGCGTACCGACAGACAGAGTTGAAGCTTTCTTT
CDR3: CSVPTDRVEAFF

D: TRBD2
V: TRBV19
J: TRBJ2-1
size: -
DNA: TGTGCCAGTAGTAAGACTAGCGGGGCGTACAATGAGCAGTTCTTC
CDR3: CASSKTSGAYNEQFF

D: -
V: TRBV10-2
J: TRBJ2-3
size: -
DNA: TGCGCCAGCAGGGGGTCGGTCCCAGATACGCAGTATTTT
CDR3: CASRGSVPDTQYF

D: TRBD2
V: TRBV7-1
J: TRBJ2-2
size: -
DNA: TGTGCCAGCAGCTCCCTTTGGGGGGGATCCACCGGGGAGCTGTTTTTT
CDR3: CASSSLWGGSTGELFF

D: TRBD1
V: TRBV19
J: TRBJ2-3
size: -
DNA: TGTGCCAGTAGTATAGGACAGGGGGCCCCAGATACGCAGTATTTT
CDR3: CASSIGQGAPDTQYF

D: -
V: TRBV6-8
J: TRBJ1-1
size: -
DNA: TGTGCCAGCAGAAGGGGTTTTGGGACTGAAGCTTTCTTT
CDR3: CASRRGFGTEAFF

D: TRBD1
V: TRBV29-1
J: TRBJ2-3
size: -
DNA: TGCAGCGTTGTCCGACAGGGGGCCCTCACAGATACGCAGTATTTT
CDR3: CSVVRQGALTDTQYF

D: TRBD2
V: TRBV11-3
J: TRBJ2-3
size: few
DNA: TGTGCCAGCAGCCGTAGCGGGAGGGACACAGATACGCAGTATTTT
CDR3: CASSRSGRDTDTQYF